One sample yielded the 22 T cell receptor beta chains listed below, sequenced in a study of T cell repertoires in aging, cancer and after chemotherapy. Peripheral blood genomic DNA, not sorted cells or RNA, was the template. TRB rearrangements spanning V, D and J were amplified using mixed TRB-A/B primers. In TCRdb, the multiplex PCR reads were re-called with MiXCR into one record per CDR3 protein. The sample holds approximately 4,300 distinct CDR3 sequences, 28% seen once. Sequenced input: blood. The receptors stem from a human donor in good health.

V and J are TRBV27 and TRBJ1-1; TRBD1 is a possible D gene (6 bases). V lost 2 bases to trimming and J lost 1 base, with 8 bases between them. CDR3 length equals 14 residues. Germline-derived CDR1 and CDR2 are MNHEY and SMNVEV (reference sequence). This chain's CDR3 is CASSLRGGNTEAFF. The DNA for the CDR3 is TGTGCCAGCAGTTTACGAGGGGGGAACACTGAAGCTTTCTTT.

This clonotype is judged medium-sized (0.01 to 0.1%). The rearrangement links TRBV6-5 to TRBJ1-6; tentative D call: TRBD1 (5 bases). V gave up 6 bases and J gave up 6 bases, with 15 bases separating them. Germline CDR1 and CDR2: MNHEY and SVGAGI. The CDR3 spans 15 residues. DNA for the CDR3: TGTGCCAGCAGAACGTACTCAGGGTCTAATTCACCCCTCCACTTT. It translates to CASRTYSGSNSPLHF.

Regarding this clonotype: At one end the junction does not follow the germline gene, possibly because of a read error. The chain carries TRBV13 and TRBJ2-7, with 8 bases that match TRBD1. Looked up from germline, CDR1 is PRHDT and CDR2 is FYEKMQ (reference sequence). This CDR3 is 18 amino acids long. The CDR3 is CASSPSGVQGAGSYGQYF. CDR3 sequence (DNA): TGTGCCAGCAGCCCATCGGGCGTGCAGGGGGCGGGCTCCTACGGGCAGTACTTC.

The CDR3 DNA is TGCAGTGCGAGTCGGGGACTAGTCTACGAGCAGTACTTC. Translation gives CSASRGLVYEQYF. This chain uses TRBV20-1 with TRBJ2-7; 8 nucleotides match TRBD2. This CDR3 has 13 amino acids. In germline, CDR1 is DFQATT, CDR2 SNEGSKA (reference sequence). The junction had 7 bases not matched to a gene; V was cut back by 6 bases and J by 3 bases.

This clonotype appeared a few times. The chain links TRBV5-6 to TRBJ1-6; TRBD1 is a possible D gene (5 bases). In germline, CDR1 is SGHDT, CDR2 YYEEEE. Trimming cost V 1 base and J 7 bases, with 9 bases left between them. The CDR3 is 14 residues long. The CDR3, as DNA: TGTGCCAGCAGCTTGCCGGAGGGGAATTCACCCCTCCACTTT. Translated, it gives CASSLPEGNSPLHF.

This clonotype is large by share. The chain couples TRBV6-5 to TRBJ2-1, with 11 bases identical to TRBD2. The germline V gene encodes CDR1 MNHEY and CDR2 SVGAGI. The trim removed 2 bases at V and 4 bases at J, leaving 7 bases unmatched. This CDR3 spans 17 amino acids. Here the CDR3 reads CASSYPTTSGAYNEQFF. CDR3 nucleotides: TGTGCCAGCAGTTACCCGACGACTAGCGGGGCGTACAATGAGCAGTTCTTC.

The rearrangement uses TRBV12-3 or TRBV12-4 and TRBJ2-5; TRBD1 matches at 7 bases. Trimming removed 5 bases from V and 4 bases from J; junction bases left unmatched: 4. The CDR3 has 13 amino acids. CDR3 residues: CASSRHRGETQYF. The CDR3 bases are TGTGCCAGCAGTAGGCACAGGGGAGAGACCCAGTACTTC.

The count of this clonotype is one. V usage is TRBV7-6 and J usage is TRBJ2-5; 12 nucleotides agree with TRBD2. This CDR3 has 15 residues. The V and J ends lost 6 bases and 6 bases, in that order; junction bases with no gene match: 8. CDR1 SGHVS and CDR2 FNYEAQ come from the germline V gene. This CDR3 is CASRISSGGGKTQYF. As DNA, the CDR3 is TGTGCCAGCAGGATATCTAGCGGGGGGGGGAAGACCCAGTACTTC. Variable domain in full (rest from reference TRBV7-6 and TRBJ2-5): GAGVSQSPRYKVTKRGQDVALRCDPISGHVSLYWYRQALGQGPEFLTYFNYEAQQDKSGLPNDRFSAERPEGSISTLTIQRTEQRDSAMYRCASRISSGGGKTQYFGPGTRLLVL.

The CDR3 loop is CASSFTGTGYNEQFF. CDR3 in DNA: TGTGCCAGCAGCTTTACCGGGACAGGGTACAATGAGCAGTTCTTC. This sequence joins TRBV6-6 and TRBJ2-1; 9 bases align to TRBD1. CDR3 size: 15 residues. Germline loops: CDR1 MNHNY, CDR2 SVGAGI (reference sequence). The V and J ends lost 6 bases and 4 bases, in that order; junction bases with no gene match: 7.

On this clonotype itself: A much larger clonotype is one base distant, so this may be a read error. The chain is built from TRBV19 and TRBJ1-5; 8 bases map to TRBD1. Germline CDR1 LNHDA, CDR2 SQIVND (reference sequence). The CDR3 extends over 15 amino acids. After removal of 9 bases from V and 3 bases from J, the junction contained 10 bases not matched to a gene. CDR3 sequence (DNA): TGTGCCAGCTTACGGACAGGGAGTATCAATCAGCCCCAGCATTTT. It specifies CASLRTGSINQPQHF.

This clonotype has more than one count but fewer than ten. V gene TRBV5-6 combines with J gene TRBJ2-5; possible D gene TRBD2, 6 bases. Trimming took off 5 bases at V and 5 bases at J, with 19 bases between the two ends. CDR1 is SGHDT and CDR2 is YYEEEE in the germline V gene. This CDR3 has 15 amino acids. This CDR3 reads CASSTGLRSGETQYF. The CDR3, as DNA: TGTGCCAGCAGTACGGGACTGCGCTCCGGTGAGACCCAGTACTTC.

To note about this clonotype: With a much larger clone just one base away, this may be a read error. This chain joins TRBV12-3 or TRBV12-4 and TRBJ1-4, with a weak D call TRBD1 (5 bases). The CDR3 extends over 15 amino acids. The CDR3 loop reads CASSLTAPPRERLFF. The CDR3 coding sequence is TGTGCCAGCAGTTTAACGGCTCCCCCCAGGGAAAGACTGTTTTTT.

The CDR3 loop reads CASSLTDEQYF. The CDR3 DNA follows: TGTGCCAGCAGCTTGACAGACGAGCAGTACTTC. This chain connects TRBV5-4 to TRBJ2-7; no firm D call. V was clipped by 1 base and J by 5 bases, with 4 bases between them. The CDR3 spans 11 residues. Germline-derived CDR1 and CDR2 are SGHNT and YYREEE (reference sequence).

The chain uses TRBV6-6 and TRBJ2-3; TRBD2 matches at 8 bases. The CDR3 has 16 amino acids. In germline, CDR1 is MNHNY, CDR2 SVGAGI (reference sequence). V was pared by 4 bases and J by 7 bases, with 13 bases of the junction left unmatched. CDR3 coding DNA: TGTGCCAGCAGTTCGACCGGGAGCGGGGGTGGTAATACGCAGTATTTT. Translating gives CASSSTGSGGGNTQYF.

DNA for the CDR3: TGTGCCAGTAGTCGTACGTGGACACCCGATGGCTACACCTTC. Translating it yields CASSRTWTPDGYTF. The chain couples TRBV19 to TRBJ1-2; possible D gene TRBD1, 5 bases. The V gene lost 5 bases and the J gene lost 6 bases, with 16 bases spanning the gap. This CDR3 region has 14 residues. Germline V gene lookup returns CDR1 LNHDA and CDR2 SQIVND (reference sequence). The full variable domain, in which reference TRBV19 and TRBJ1-2 provide the parts outside the CDR3, is DGGITQSPKYLFRKEGQNVTLSCEQNLNHDAMYWYRQDPGQGLRLIYYSQIVNDFQKGDIAEGYSVSREKKESFPLTVTSAQKNPTAFYLCASSRTWTPDGYTFGSGTRLTVV.

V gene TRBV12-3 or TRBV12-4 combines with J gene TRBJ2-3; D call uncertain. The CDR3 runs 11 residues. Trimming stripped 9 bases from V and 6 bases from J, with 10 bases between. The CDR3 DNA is TGTGCCAGTATGGCCGGGGATACGCAGTATTTT. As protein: CASMAGDTQYF.

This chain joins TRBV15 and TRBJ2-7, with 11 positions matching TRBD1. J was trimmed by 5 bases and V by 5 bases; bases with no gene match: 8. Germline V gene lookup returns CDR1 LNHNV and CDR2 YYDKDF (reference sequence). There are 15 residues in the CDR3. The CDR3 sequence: CATSGGDRGDHEQYF. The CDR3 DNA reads TGTGCCACCAGCGGGGGGGACAGGGGGGATCACGAGCAGTACTTC.

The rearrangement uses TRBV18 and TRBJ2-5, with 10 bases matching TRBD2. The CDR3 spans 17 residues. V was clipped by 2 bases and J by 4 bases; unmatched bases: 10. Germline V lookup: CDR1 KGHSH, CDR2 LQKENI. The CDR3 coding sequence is TGTGCCAGCTCACCATCGAGCGGGGGGGCTCTGGGAGAGACCCAGTACTTC. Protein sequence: CASSPSSGGALGETQYF.

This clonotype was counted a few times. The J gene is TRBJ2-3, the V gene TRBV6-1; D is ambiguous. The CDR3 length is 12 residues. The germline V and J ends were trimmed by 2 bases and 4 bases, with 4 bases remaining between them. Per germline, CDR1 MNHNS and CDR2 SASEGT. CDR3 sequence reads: CASSEMADTQYF. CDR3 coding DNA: TGTGCCAGCAGTGAAATGGCAGATACGCAGTATTTT.

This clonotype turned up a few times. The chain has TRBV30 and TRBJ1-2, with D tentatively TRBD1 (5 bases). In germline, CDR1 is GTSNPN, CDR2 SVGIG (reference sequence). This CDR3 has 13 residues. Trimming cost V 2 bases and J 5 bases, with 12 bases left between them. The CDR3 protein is CAWSLRTWYGYTF. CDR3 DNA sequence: TGTGCCTGGAGTTTAAGGACATGGTATGGCTACACCTTC.

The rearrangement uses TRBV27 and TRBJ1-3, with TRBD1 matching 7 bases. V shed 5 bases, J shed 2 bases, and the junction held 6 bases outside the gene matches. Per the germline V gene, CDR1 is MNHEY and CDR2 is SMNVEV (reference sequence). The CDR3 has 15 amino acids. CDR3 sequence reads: CASSPTGVTGNTIYF. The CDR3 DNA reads TGTGCCAGCAGTCCAACAGGGGTGACTGGAAACACCATATATTTT.

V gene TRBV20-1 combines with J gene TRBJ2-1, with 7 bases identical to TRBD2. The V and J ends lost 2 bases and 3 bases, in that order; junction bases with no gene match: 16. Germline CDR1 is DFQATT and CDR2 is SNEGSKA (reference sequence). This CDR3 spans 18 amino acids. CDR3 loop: CSARKVTSKLRGYNEQFF. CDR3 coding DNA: TGCAGTGCTAGAAAAGTGACTAGCAAACTAAGAGGCTACAATGAGCAGTTCTTC.